These T cell receptor beta chains were read from a single sample in a study of response to subunit inactivated influenza vaccine. Using its own MiXCR run on the RT-PCR reads, TCRdb lists one record per CDR3 protein. The table has 250,000 to 350,000 distinct CDR3 sequences, about 20% seen once. Sequenced material: PBMCs from blood, taken about 20 months after vaccination. These receptor sequences come from a man aged 50-75 years who received an inactivated influenza vaccine. Each CDR3 is given with its conserved first and last residue. The order of the fields is D gene, CDR3 length, V gene, J gene, clone size, CDR3 protein, CDR3 DNA. D genes are given only for firm matches. A row's size may be missing; if present it is once, few, many or a size class.

>TRBD1|15|TRBV20-1|TRBJ1-4|few
CSAAPGQGANEKLFF
TGCAGTGCTGCCCCGGGACAGGGGGCTAATGAAAAACTGTTTTTT
>TRBD2|13|TRBV7-2|TRBJ2-1|-
CASSLNSGGAGFF
TGTGCCAGCAGCTTAAATTCGGGGGGGGCTGGGTTCTTC
>TRBD2|17|TRBV24-1|TRBJ2-1|few
CATSDPFGTSGYNEQFF
TGTGCCACCAGTGATCCGTTCGGGACTAGCGGATACAATGAGCAGTTCTTC
>TRBD1|16|TRBV24-1|TRBJ2-1|-
CATSDPGTESYNEQFF
TGTGCCACCAGTGATCCCGGGACAGAATCCTACAATGAGCAGTTCTTC
>-|14|TRBV2|TRBJ2-2|few
CASRADGNTGELFF
TGTGCCAGCAGAGCGGACGGGAACACCGGGGAGCTGTTTTTT
>TRBD1|16|TRBV7-6|TRBJ2-5|-
CASSLDRTGIVETQYF
TGTGCCAGCAGCTTAGACAGGACAGGGATCGTTGAGACCCAGTACTTC
>TRBD1|15|TRBV4-2|TRBJ1-1|-
CTSSQDKHRGTEAFF
TGTACCAGCAGCCAAGATAAGCACAGGGGGACTGAAGCTTTCTTT
>TRBD1|14|TRBV5-1|TRBJ1-1|-
CASGHGTGATEAFF
TGCGCCAGCGGCCACGGGACAGGGGCCACTGAAGCTTTCTTT
>TRBD1|17|TRBV20-1|TRBJ2-3|few
CSAEPIKGQGLTDTQYF
TGCAGTGCTGAACCCATAAAGGGACAGGGACTCACAGATACGCAGTATTTT
>TRBD2|14|TRBV12-3/TRBV12-4|TRBJ2-1|-
CASRLAGGDNEQFF
TGTGCCAGCAGGCTAGCGGGGGGGGACAATGAGCAGTTCTTC
>-|14|TRBV12-3/TRBV12-4|TRBJ2-1|few
CASSPRYRTNEQFF
TGTGCCAGCAGCCCTAGATATAGGACCAATGAGCAGTTCTTC
>-|13|TRBV7-3|TRBJ2-5|few
CASSTGRTETQYF
TGTGCCAGCAGCACCGGAAGGACGGAGACCCAGTACTTC
>-|13|TRBV20-1|TRBJ1-6|many
CSARDTGNSPLHF
TGCAGTGCTAGGGATACAGGGAACTCTCCCCTCCACTTT
>-|16|TRBV7-9|TRBJ2-5|-
CASSLDSTRSQETQYF
TGTGCCAGCAGCTTAGATTCGACACGATCACAAGAGACCCAGTACTTC
>-|15|TRBV9|TRBJ2-3|few
CASSVSSPVTDTQYF
TGTGCCAGCAGCGTTAGTAGCCCCGTCACAGATACGCAGTATTTT
>-|13|TRBV15|TRBJ1-1|-
CATSKVSRTEAFF
TGTGCCACCAGCAAGGTTTCTAGGACTGAAGCTTTCTTT
>-|17|TRBV12-3/TRBV12-4|TRBJ1-6|many
CASSPPSPGLLNSPLHF
TGTGCCAGCAGTCCCCCATCCCCGGGACTACTGAATTCACCCCTCCACTTT
>-|15|TRBV20-1|TRBJ1-5|-
CSALRDNYSNQPQHF
TGCAGTGCTCTTAGGGACAATTATAGCAATCAGCCCCAGCATTTT
>-|13|TRBV6-1|TRBJ1-1|-
CASSPPGAHAAFF
TGTGCCAGCAGTCCCCCCGGGGCCCACGCGGCTTTCTTT
>-|13|TRBV19|TRBJ1-1|few
CASSMGKPQGSFF
TGTGCCAGTAGTATGGGGAAGCCACAGGGTTCCTTCTTT
>-|13|TRBV12-3/TRBV12-4|TRBJ1-2|many
CASSPDSPYGYTF
TGTGCCAGCAGTCCGGACAGTCCCTATGGCTACACCTTC
>-|18|TRBV19|TRBJ1-4|few
CASSTPAGQKATNEKLFF
TGTGCCAGTAGTACCCCAGCAGGGCAAAAAGCAACTAATGAAAAACTGTTTTTT
>-|15|TRBV5-1|TRBJ1-4|many
CASSLAQTTNEKLFF
TGCGCCAGCAGCTTGGCCCAGACAACTAATGAAAAACTGTTTTTT
>-|12|TRBV20-1|TRBJ1-1|-
CSARDRSANSFF
TGCAGTGCTAGAGATAGGTCCGCGAACTCTTTCTTT
>-|14|TRBV20-1|TRBJ2-7|-
CSARSSTDSYEQYF
TGCAGTGCTAGATCTTCGACTGACTCCTACGAGCAGTACTTC
>TRBD1|12|TRBV14|TRBJ1-1|-
CASSRRGQGAFF
TGTGCCAGCAGCCGCCGGGGACAGGGGGCTTTCTTT
>-|13|TRBV11-2|TRBJ1-1|-
CASSWGEGDEAFF
TGTGCCAGCAGCTGGGGGGAGGGGGATGAAGCTTTCTTT
>TRBD1|17|TRBV5-5|TRBJ1-4|many
CASSDSGTAPRGEKLFF
TGTGCCAGCAGCGATTCCGGGACAGCCCCCAGGGGGGAAAAACTGTTTTTT
>-|16|TRBV15|TRBJ2-3|-
CATSRDRTVSTDTQYF
TGTGCCACCAGCAGAGATCGAACAGTAAGCACAGATACGCAGTATTTT
>-|16|TRBV7-8|TRBJ2-2|-
CASSHGGGYDTGELFF
TGTGCCAGCAGCCACGGTGGGGGGTACGACACCGGGGAGCTGTTTTTT